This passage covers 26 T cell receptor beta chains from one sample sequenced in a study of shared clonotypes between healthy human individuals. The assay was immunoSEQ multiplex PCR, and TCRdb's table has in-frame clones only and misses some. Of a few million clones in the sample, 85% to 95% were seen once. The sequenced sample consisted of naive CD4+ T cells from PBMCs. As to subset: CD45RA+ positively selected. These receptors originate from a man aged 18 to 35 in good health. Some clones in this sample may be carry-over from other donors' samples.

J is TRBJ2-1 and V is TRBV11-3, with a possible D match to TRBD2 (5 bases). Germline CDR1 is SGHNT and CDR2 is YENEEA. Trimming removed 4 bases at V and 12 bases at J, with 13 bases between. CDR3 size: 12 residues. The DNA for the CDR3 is TGTGCCAGCAGCTCGGGAACATCCGGGCAGTTCTTC. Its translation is CASSSGTSGQFF.

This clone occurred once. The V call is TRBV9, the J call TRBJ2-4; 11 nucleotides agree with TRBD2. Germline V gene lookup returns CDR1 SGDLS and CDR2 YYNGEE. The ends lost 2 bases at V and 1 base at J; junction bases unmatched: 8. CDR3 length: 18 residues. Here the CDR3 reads CASSVDSGRGLAKNIQYF. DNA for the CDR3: TGTGCCAGCAGCGTGGATAGCGGGAGGGGTCTGGCCAAAAACATTCAGTACTTC.

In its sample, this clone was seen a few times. The CDR3 coding sequence is TGTGCCAGAAGCTTGGCGGCAGCACGGAATCAGCCCCAGCATTTT. Translating gives CARSLAAARNQPQHF. The rearrangement joins TRBV5-3 to TRBJ1-5; D is undetermined. TRBV5-3 is classed as an ORF, of uncertain function. V lost 0 bases and J lost 4, with 11 bases in between. This CDR3 region has 15 residues.

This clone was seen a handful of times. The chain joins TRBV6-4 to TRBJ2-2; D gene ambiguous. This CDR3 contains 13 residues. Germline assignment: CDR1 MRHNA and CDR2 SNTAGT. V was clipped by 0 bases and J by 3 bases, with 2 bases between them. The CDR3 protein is CASSDSYTGELFF. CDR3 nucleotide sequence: TGTGCCAGCAGTGACTCATACACCGGGGAGCTGTTTTTT.

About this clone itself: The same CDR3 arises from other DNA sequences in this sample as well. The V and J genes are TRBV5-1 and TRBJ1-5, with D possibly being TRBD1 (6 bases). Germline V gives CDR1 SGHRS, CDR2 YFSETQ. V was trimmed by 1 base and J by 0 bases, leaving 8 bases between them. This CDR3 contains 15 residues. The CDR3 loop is CASSLSGVSNQPQHF. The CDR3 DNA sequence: TGCGCCAGCAGCTTGTCAGGGGTTAGCAATCAGCCCCAGCATTTT.

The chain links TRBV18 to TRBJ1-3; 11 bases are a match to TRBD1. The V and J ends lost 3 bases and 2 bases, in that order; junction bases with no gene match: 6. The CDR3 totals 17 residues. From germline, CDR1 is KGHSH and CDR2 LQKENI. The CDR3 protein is CASSPGQGANAGNTIYF. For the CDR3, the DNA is TGTGCCAGCTCACCCGGACAGGGGGCGAATGCTGGAAACACCATATATTTT.

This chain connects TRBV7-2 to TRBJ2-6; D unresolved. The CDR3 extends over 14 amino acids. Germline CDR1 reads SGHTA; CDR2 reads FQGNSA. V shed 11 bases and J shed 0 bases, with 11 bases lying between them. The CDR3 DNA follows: TGTGCCCTCGTGAAAATCTCTGGGGCCAACGTCCTGACTTTC. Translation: CALVKISGANVLTF.

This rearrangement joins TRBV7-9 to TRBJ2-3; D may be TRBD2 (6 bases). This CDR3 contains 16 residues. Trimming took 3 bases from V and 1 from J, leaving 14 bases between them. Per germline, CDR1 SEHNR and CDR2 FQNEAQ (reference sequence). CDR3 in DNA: TGTGCCAGCAGCTTGTATCTTCCGGGGGGCACAGATACGCAGTATTTT. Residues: CASSLYLPGGTDTQYF. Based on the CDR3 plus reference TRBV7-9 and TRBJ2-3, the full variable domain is DTGVSQNPRHKITKRGQNVTFRCDPISEHNRLYWYRQTLGQGPEFLTYFQNEAQLEKSRLLSDRFSAERPKGSFSTLEIQRTEQGDSAMYLCASSLYLPGGTDTQYFGPGTRLTVL.

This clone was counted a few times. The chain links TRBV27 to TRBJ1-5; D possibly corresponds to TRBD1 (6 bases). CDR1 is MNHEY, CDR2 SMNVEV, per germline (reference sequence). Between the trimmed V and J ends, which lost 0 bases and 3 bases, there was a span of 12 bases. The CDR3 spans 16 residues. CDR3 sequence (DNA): TGTGCCAGCAGTTTATCGGGGGGCATTCCCAATCAGCCCCAGCATTTT. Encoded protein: CASSLSGGIPNQPQHF.

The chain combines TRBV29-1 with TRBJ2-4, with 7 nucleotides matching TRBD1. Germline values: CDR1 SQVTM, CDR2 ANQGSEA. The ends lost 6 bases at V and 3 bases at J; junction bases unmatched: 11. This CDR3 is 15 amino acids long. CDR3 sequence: CSVELLTGSKNIQYF. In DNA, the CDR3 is TGCAGCGTAGAACTACTGACAGGGAGCAAAAACATTCAGTACTTC. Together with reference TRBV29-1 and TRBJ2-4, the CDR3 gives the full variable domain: SAVISQKPSRDICQRGTSLTIQCQVDSQVTMMFWYRQQPGQSLTLIATANQGSEATYESGFVIDKFPISRPNLTFSTLTVSNMSPEDSSIYLCSVELLTGSKNIQYFGAGTRLSVL.

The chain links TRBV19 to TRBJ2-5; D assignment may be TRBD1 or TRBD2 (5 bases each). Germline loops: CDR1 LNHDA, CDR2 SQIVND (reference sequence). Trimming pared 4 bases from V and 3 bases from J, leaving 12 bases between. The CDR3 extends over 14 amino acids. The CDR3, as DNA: TGTGCCAGTAGTAGTTGGGACGATAAAGAGACCCAGTACTTC. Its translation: CASSSWDDKETQYF.

CDR3 sequence (DNA): TGCGCCAGCAGCCCGGAAAGTGGGTCACCCCTCCACTTT. Amino acids: CASSPESGSPLHF. This chain uses TRBV5-1 with TRBJ1-6; D is unresolved. This CDR3 is 13 amino acids long. Trimming shortened V by 4 bases and J by 10 bases, and 12 bases separated the two germline ends. Germline CDR1 is SGHRS and CDR2 is YFSETQ.

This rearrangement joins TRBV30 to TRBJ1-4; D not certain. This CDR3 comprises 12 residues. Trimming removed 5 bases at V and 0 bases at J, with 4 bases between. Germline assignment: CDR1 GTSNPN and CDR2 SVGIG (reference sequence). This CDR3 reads CAWAATNEKLFF. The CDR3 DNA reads TGTGCCTGGGCAGCAACTAATGAAAAACTGTTTTTT.

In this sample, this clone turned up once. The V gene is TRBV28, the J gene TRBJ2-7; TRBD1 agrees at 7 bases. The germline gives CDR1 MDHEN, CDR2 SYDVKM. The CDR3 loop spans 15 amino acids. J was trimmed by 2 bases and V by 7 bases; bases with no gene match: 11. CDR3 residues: CASISGQKTPYEQYF. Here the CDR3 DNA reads TGTGCCAGCATATCGGGACAGAAAACTCCCTACGAGCAGTACTTC.

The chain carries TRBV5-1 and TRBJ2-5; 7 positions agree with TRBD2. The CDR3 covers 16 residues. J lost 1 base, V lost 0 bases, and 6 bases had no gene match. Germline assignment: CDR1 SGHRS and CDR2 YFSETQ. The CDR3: CASSLAGPSGQETQYF. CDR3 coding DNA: TGCGCCAGCAGCTTGGCCGGTCCTAGCGGCCAAGAGACCCAGTACTTC.

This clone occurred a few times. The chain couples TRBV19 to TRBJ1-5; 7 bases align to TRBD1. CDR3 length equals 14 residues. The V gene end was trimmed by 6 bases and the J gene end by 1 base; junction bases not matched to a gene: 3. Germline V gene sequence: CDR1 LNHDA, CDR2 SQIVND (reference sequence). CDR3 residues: CASRGDSSNQPQHF. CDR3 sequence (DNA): TGTGCCAGTAGGGGGGACAGCAGCAATCAGCCCCAGCATTTT.

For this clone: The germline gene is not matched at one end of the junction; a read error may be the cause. The DNA of the CDR3 is TGCGCCAGCAGCAAAGAACACAGGGTGACGACTGCCTACGAGCAGTACTTC. This gives the protein CASSKEHRVTTAYEQYF. The chain has TRBV4-1 and TRBJ2-7, with a weak D call TRBD1 (6 bases). The CDR3 contains 17 residues. The germline V gene has CDR1 MGHRA and CDR2 YSYEKL.

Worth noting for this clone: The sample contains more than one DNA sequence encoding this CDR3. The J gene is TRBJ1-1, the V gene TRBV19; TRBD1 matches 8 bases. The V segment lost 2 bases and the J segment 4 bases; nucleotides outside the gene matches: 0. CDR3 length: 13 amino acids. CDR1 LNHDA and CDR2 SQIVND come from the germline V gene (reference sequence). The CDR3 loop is CASSIQGATEAFF. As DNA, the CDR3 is TGTGCCAGTAGTATACAGGGGGCCACTGAAGCTTTCTTT.

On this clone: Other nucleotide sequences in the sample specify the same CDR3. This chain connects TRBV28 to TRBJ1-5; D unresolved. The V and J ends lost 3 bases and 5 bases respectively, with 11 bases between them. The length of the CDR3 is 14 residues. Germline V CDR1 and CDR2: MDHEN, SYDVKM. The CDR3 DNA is TGTGCCAGCAGTTTGGGCCTCGGGGATCAGCCCCAGCATTTT. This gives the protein CASSLGLGDQPQHF.

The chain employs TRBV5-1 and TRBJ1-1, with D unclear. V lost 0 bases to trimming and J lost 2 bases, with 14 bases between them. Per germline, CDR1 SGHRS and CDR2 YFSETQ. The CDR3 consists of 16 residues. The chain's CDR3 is CASSLAGSSFNTEAFF. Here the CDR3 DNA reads TGCGCCAGCAGCTTGGCGGGGTCTAGCTTCAACACTGAAGCTTTCTTT.

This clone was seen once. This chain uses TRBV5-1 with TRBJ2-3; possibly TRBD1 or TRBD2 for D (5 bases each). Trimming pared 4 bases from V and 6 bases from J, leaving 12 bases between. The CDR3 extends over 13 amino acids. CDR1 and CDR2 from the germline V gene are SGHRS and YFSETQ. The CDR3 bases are TGCGCCAGCAGCCGAGGGGACGACGATACGCAGTATTTT. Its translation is CASSRGDDDTQYF.

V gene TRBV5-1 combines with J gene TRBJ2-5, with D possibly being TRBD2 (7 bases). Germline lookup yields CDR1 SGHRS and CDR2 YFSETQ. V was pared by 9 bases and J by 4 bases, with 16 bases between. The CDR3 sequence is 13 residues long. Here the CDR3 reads CATRGGARETQYF. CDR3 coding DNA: TGCGCCACCCGAGGGGGGGCGCGAGAGACCCAGTACTTC.

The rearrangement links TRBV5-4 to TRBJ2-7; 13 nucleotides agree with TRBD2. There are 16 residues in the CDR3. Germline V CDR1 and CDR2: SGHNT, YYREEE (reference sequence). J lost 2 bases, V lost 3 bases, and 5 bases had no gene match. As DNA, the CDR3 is TGTGCCAGCAGCTCAGGGACTAGCGGGAACCCCTACGAGCAGTACTTC. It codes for CASSSGTSGNPYEQYF.

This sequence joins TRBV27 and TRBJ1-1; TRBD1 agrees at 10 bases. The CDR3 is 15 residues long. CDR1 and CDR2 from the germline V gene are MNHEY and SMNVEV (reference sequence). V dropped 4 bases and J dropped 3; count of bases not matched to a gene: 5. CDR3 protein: CASSSWDRGYTEAFF. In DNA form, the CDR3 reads TGTGCCAGCAGTTCTTGGGACAGGGGCTACACTGAAGCTTTCTTT.

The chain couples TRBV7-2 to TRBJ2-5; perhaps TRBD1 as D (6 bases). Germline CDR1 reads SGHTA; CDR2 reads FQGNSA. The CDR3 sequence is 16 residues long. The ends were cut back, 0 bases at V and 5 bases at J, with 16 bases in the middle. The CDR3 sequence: CASSLALAGVGETQYF. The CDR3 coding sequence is TGTGCCAGCAGCTTAGCCCTGGCAGGGGTAGGGGAGACCCAGTACTTC.

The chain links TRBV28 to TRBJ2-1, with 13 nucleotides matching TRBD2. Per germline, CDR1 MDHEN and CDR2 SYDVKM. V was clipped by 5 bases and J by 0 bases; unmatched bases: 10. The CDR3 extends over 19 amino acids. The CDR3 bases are TGTGCCAGCAGTGCTTCTTCGACTAGCGGGAGGTTCTCCTACAATGAGCAGTTCTTC. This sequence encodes CASSASSTSGRFSYNEQFF.